The 17 T cell receptor beta chains given below trace back to one sample, sequenced in a study of blood T cell repertoires in COVID-19. The assay was immunoSEQ multiplex PCR, and TCRdb's table has in-frame clones only and misses some. The sample has roughly 150,000 clones, around 83% seen once. Specimen: peripheral blood. Receptor source: a woman in her 70s who had recovered from COVID-19.

V and J are TRBV30 and TRBJ1-2, with 8 bases aligning to TRBD1. The CDR3 consists of 13 residues. The V gene end was trimmed by 0 bases and the J gene end by 10 bases; junction bases not matched to a gene: 7. Per germline, CDR1 GTSNPN and CDR2 SVGIG (reference sequence). The CDR3 loop is CAWSVLRQGLYTF. The CDR3 DNA reads TGTGCCTGGAGTGTACTCCGACAGGGGCTCTACACCTTC.

This clone was recorded once. V and J are TRBV2 and TRBJ1-6; TRBD1 agrees at 7 bases. Germline CDR1 SNHLY, CDR2 FYNNEI. With V trimmed by 6 bases and J by 14 bases, 13 bases remained unmatched. The CDR3 consists of 14 residues. The CDR3 DNA reads as TGTGCCAGCAGGGGACAGACGTATAATTCGGCCCTCCACTTT. It translates to CASRGQTYNSALHF.

The V call is TRBV19, the J call TRBJ1-2, with a possible D match to TRBD1 (5 bases). CDR1 LNHDA and CDR2 SQIVND come from the germline V gene (reference sequence). V lost 1 base and J 3 bases, leaving 9 bases between the germline ends. CDR3 length: 14 amino acids. This CDR3 reads CASSIGGADYGYTF. The DNA of the CDR3 is TGTGCCAGTAGTATAGGCGGGGCGGACTATGGCTACACCTTC.

The chain is built from TRBV12-3 or TRBV12-4 and TRBJ1-2; a weak D match, TRBD1 (5 bases). The V end lost 5 bases, the J end lost 8 bases, and 15 bases lay between the germline ends. The length of the CDR3 is 13 residues. In DNA, the CDR3 is TGTGCCAGCAGTCCCCTCCAGGGAGGCGGCTACACCTTC. Its protein is CASSPLQGGGYTF.

The chain is built from TRBV5-5 and TRBJ1-5, with 8 nucleotides matching TRBD1. The CDR3 sequence is 16 residues long. V lost 3 bases, J lost 6 bases, and 11 bases stayed unmatched. CDR1 and CDR2 (germline): SGHKS, YYEKEE (reference sequence). The CDR3 nucleotides read TGTGCCAGCAGCTGGGGGGTAGGCACAGGGGGTCAGCCCCAGCATTTT. Its translation is CASSWGVGTGGQPQHF.

V usage is TRBV18 and J usage is TRBJ2-3; weak D call: TRBD2 (7 bases). V was trimmed by 6 bases and J by 0 bases, leaving 16 bases between them. The germline V gene encodes CDR1 KGHSH and CDR2 LQKENI. This CDR3 has 16 residues. This CDR3 reads CASSPRAGASTDTQYF. The CDR3, as DNA: TGTGCCAGCTCCCCCAGGGCGGGGGCCAGCACAGATACGCAGTATTTT.

This clone has only one observation. The chain uses TRBV2 and TRBJ1-1, with TRBD1 matching over 9 bases. The CDR3 is made up of 16 amino acids. Germline V lookup: CDR1 SNHLY, CDR2 FYNNEI. V lost 7 bases, J lost 5 bases, and 14 bases stayed unmatched. Here the CDR3 reads CASNPGTGKGGTEAFF. The CDR3 nucleotides are TGTGCCAGCAACCCCGGGACAGGGAAGGGAGGGACTGAAGCTTTCTTT.

V and J are TRBV2 and TRBJ1-6; the D gene is possibly TRBD1 (5 bases). With 4 bases removed from V and 6 bases from J, the gap between germline ends came to 16 bases. Germline V gene lookup returns CDR1 SNHLY and CDR2 FYNNEI. The CDR3 is made up of 16 amino acids. In DNA, the CDR3 is TGTGCCAGCAGTGGAAACGCGGGACCGACTAATTCACCCCTCCACTTT. It yields the protein CASSGNAGPTNSPLHF.

CDR3 protein: CASSRNGGQRNTEAFF. DNA of the CDR3: TGTGCCAGCAGCCGAAACGGGGGGCAACGAAACACTGAAGCTTTCTTT. V and J are TRBV7-8 and TRBJ1-1; tentative D call: TRBD1 (6 bases). CDR3 length: 16 residues. V shed 5 bases and J shed 2 bases, with 18 bases lying between them. The germline CDR1 and CDR2 sequences are SGHVS and FQNEAQ.

The chain combines TRBV7-8 with TRBJ2-5; 10 bases line up with TRBD2. After removal of 1 base from V and 2 bases from J, the junction contained 7 bases not matched to a gene. This CDR3 comprises 17 residues. In germline, CDR1 is SGHVS, CDR2 FQNEAQ. The CDR3 nucleotides read TGTGCCAGCAGCTTAGGGGTACTACTAGCGGGGCAAGAGACCCAGTACTTC. Amino acids: CASSLGVLLAGQETQYF. The whole variable domain, filled in from reference TRBV7-8 and TRBJ2-5, reads GAGVSQSPRYKVAKRGQDVALRCDPISGHVSLFWYQQALGQGPEFLTYFQNEAQLDKSGLPSDRFFAERPEGSVSTLKIQRTQQEDSAVYLCASSLGVLLAGQETQYFGPGTRLLVL.

CDR3 amino acids: CASSLAGQGPNTEAFF. The CDR3 DNA reads TGTGCCAGCAGCTTAGCGGGGCAGGGGCCGAACACTGAAGCTTTCTTT. The rearrangement links TRBV7-8 to TRBJ1-1, with D tentatively TRBD1 (6 bases). The CDR3 extends over 16 amino acids. Trimming shortened V by 0 bases and J by 1 base, and 12 bases separated the two germline ends. CDR1 SGHVS and CDR2 FQNEAQ come from the germline V gene.

The J gene is TRBJ1-1, the V gene TRBV20-1; a weak D match, TRBD1 (6 bases). V gave up 3 bases and J gave up 9 bases, with 11 bases separating them. This CDR3 comprises 11 residues. Germline values: CDR1 DFQATT, CDR2 SNEGSKA (reference sequence). The chain's CDR3 is CSASLRGKAFF. CDR3 in DNA: TGCAGTGCTAGCCTCAGGGGTAAAGCTTTCTTT.

J is TRBJ1-4 and V is TRBV28, with D perhaps matching TRBD1 (6 bases). V was cut by 3 bases and J by 7 bases, with 12 bases left in between. The CDR3 loop spans 14 amino acids. The V gene's germline CDR1 is MDHEN and CDR2 SYDVKM. For the CDR3, the DNA is TGTGCCAGCAGTTTGGCAGGGGAAGGTGAAAAACTGTTTTTT. This sequence encodes CASSLAGEGEKLFF.

The chain joins TRBV18 to TRBJ1-1; the D gene is possibly TRBD1 (5 bases). The V and J ends lost 2 bases and 5 bases respectively, with 12 bases between them. Germline CDR1 is KGHSH and CDR2 is LQKENI. This CDR3 is 14 amino acids long. The CDR3 protein is CASSPFSGSTEAFF. The CDR3 DNA sequence: TGTGCCAGCTCACCATTCTCAGGGTCGACTGAAGCTTTCTTT.

The chain recombines TRBV5-1 with TRBJ2-7; 7 nucleotides line up with TRBD2. The CDR3 totals 14 residues. V shed 0 bases, J shed 6 bases, and the junction held 6 bases outside the gene matches. Germline V lookup: CDR1 SGHRS, CDR2 YFSETQ. CDR3: CASSLGGSGLEQYF. The CDR3 nucleotides are TGCGCCAGCAGCTTGGGCGGGAGTGGTCTCGAGCAGTACTTC.

This chain connects TRBV7-8 to TRBJ2-5; 9 bases match TRBD2. The germline gives CDR1 SGHVS, CDR2 FQNEAQ. V lost 5 bases to trimming and J lost 7 bases; unmatched junction nucleotides: 14. This CDR3 region has 16 residues. The CDR3, as DNA: TGTGCCAGCAGCCCCCCGGGGCGGGAGGGCCTTAGGACCCAGTACTTC. Translating it yields CASSPPGREGLRTQYF.

The V gene is TRBV10-3, the J gene TRBJ2-2; TRBD2 might be the D (7 bases). The CDR3 extends over 16 amino acids. Germline V gene sequence: CDR1 ENHRY, CDR2 SYGVKD. Deletions cut 3 bases from V and 4 bases from J, with 15 bases between. The CDR3 nucleotides read TGTGCCATCAGTGATGGGGGGGGCGCGGGCACCGGGGAGCTGTTTTTT. This codes for CAISDGGGAGTGELFF.